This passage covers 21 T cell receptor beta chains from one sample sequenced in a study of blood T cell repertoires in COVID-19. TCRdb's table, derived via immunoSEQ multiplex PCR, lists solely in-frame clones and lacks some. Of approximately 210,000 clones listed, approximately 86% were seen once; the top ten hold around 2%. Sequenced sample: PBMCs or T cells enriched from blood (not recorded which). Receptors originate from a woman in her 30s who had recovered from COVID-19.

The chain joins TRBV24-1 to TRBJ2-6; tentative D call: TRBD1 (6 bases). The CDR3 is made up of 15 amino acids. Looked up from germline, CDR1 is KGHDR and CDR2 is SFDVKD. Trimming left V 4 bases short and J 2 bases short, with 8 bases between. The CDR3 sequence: CATSDWTAGANVLTF. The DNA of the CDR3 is TGTGCCACCAGTGACTGGACAGCTGGGGCCAACGTCCTGACTTTC.

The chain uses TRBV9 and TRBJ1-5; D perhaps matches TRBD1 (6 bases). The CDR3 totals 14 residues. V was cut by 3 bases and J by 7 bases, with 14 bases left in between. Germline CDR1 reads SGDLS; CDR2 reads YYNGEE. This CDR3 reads CASSAQGINQPQHF. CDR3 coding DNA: TGTGCCAGCAGCGCGCAGGGGATCAACCAGCCCCAGCATTTT.

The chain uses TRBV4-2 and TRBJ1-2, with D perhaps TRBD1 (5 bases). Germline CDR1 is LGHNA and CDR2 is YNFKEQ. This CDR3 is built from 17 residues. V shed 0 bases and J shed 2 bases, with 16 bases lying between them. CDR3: CASSQEVLDIANYGYTF. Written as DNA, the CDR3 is TGTGCCAGCAGCCAAGAGGTATTGGACATTGCAAACTATGGCTACACCTTC.

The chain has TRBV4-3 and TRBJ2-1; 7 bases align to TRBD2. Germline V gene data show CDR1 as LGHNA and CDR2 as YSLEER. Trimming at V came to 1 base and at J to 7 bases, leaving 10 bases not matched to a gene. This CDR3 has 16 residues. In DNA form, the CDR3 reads TGCGCCAGCAGCCAAGGTCCGAGTGGGGGGGGGAATGAGCAGTTCTTC. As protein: CASSQGPSGGGNEQFF.

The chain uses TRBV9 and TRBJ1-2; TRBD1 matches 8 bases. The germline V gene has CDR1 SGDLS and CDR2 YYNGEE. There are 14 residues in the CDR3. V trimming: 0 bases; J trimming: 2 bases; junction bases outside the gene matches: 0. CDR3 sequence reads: CASSVGDRNYGYTF. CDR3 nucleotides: TGTGCCAGCAGCGTAGGGGACAGGAACTATGGCTACACCTTC.

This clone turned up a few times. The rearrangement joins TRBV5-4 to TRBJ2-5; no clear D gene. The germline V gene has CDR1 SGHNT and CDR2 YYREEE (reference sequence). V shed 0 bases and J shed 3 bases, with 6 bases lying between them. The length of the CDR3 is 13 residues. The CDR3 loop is CASSLVSEETQYF. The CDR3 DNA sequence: TGTGCCAGCAGCTTGGTCTCGGAAGAGACCCAGTACTTC.

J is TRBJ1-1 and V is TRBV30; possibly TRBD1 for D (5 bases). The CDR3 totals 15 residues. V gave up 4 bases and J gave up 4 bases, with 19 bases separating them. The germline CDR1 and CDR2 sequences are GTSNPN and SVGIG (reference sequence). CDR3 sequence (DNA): TGTGCCTGGAAATCCCCCCTCGGGAGGGGCACTGAAGCTTTCTTT. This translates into CAWKSPLGRGTEAFF.

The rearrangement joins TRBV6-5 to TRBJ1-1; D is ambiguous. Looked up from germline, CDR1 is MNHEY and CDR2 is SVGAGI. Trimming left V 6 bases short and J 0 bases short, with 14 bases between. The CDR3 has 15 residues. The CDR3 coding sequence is TGTGCCAGCAGCCTCTTGACACAACTGAACACTGAAGCTTTCTTT. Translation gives CASSLLTQLNTEAFF.

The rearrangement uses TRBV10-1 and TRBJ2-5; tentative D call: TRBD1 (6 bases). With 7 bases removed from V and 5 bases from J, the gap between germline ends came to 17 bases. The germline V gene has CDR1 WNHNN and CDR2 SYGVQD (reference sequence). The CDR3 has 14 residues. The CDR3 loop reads CASTPEAQGETQYF. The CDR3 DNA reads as TGCGCCAGCACCCCTGAGGCCCAGGGGGAGACCCAGTACTTC.

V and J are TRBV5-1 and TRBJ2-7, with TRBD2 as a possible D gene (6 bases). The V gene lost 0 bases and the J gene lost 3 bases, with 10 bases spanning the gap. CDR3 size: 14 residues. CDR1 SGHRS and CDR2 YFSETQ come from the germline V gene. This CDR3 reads CASSLAGVDYEQYF. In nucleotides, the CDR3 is TGCGCCAGCAGCTTGGCGGGGGTTGACTACGAGCAGTACTTC. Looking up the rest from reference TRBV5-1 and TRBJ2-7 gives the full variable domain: KAGVTQTPRYLIKTRGQQVTLSCSPISGHRSVSWYQQTPGQGLQFLFEYFSETQRNKGNFPGRFSGRQFSNSRSEMNVSTLELGDSALYLCASSLAGVDYEQYFGPGTRLTVT.

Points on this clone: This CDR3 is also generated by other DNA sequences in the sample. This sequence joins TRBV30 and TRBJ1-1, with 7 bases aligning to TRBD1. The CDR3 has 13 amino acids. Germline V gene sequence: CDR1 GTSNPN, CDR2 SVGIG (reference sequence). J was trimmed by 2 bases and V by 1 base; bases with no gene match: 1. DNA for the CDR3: TGTGCCTGGAGTGGACAGGGAAACACTGAAGCTTTCTTT. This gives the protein CAWSGQGNTEAFF.

This CDR3 is CAWRKRSGSYEQYF. As DNA, the CDR3 is TGTGCCTGGAGAAAGCGTTCCGGTTCCTACGAGCAGTACTTC. The chain combines TRBV30 with TRBJ2-7; D remains unclear. The ends were cut back, 3 bases at V and 1 base at J, with 13 bases in the middle. Germline CDR1 GTSNPN, CDR2 SVGIG (reference sequence). CDR3 size: 14 residues.

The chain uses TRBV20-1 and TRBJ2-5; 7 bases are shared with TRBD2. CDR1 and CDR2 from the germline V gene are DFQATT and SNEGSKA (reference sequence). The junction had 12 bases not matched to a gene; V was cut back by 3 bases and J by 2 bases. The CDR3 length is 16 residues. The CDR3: CSASPLSGTRQETQYF. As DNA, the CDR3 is TGCAGTGCTAGTCCCCTCAGCGGGACTCGTCAAGAGACCCAGTACTTC.

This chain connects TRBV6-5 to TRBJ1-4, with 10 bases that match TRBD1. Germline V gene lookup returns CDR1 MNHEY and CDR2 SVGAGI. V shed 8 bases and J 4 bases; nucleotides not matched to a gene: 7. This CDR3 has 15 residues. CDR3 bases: TGTGCCAGCGCCCTCCGGACAGGGGGTAATGAAAAACTGTTTTTT. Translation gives CASALRTGGNEKLFF.

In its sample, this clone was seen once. The CDR3 region is CASSLANGDEQYF. The CDR3 region has the DNA TGTGCCAGCAGCTTAGCTAACGGGGACGAGCAGTACTTC. The chain joins TRBV7-9 to TRBJ2-7; D might be TRBD2 (5 bases). There are 13 residues in the CDR3. Germline V gene data show CDR1 as SEHNR and CDR2 as FQNEAQ (reference sequence). Trimming removed 0 bases from V and 5 bases from J, with 8 bases in between.

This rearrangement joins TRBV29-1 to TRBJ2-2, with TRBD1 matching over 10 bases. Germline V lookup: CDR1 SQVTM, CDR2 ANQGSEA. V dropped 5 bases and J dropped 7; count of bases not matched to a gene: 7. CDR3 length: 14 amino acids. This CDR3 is CSVQDRGVVGELFF. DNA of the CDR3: TGCAGCGTTCAGGACAGGGGGGTGGTCGGGGAGCTGTTTTTT.

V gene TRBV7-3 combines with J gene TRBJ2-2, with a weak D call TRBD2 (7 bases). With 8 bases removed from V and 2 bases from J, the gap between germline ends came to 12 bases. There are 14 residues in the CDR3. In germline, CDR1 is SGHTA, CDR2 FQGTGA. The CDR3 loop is CASRGDTNTGELFF. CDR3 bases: TGTGCCAGCCGGGGGGACACCAACACCGGGGAGCTGTTTTTT.

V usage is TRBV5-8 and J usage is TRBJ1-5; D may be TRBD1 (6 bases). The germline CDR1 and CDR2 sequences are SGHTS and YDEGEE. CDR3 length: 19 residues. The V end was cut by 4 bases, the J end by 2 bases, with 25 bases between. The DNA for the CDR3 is TGTGCCAGCAGCAAAGAGCAGCGGGACACCCAAGGGGGCAATCAGCCCCAGCATTTT. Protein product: CASSKEQRDTQGGNQPQHF.

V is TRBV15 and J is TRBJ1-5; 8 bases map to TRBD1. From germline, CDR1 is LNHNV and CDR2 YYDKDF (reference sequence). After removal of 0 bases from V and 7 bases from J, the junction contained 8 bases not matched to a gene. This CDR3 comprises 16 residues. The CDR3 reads CATSRDRAGGEQPQHF. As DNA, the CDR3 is TGTGCCACCAGCAGAGATAGAGCAGGGGGCGAACAGCCCCAGCATTTT.

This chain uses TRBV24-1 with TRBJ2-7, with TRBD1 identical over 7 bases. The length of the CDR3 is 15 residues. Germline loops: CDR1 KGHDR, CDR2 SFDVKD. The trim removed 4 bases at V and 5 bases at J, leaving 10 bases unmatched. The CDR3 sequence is CATSDRTGFGDEQYF. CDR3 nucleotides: TGTGCCACCAGTGACAGGACAGGTTTTGGGGACGAGCAGTACTTC.

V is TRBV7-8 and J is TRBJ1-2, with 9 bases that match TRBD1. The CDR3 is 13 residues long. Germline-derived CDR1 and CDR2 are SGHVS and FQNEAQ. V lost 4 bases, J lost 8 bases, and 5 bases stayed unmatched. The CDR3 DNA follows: TGTGCCAGCAGCTCGACAGGGGGGAGAGGCTACACCTTC. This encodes CASSSTGGRGYTF.